The clone carrying this T cell receptor (beta chain) was observed a handful of times. The sample originates from a study of T-cell memory formation after mild COVID-19. Employing constant-segment primers, 5'RACE generated TCR alpha and TCR beta cDNA libraries bearing sample barcodes and UMIs. TCRdb re-derived calls from the 5' RACE reads in MiXCR, one entry per CDR3 protein. This sample carries around 300,000 distinct CDR3 sequences, roughly 13% of them seen once, and the ten largest clones take roughly 23%. The V end was cut by 4 bases, the J end by 1 base, with 11 bases between. Germline assignment: CDR1 SGHRS and CDR2 YFSETQ. The CDR3 runs 14 residues.

Sample: PBMCs or a T cell subset sorted from them (not recorded which). The chain combines TRBV5-1 with TRBJ2-5; maybe TRBD2 (6 bases). This TCR was recovered from a man younger than 35 who had mild COVID-19 (a few samples of this study predate the infection). Cell type and time point are not known. Written as DNA, the CDR3 is TGCGCCAGCAGCCCGCGGGGTGCCCAAGAGACCCAGTACTTC. As protein: CASSPRGAQETQYF.